This T cell receptor (beta chain) was sequenced during a study of shared clonotypes between healthy human individuals. Study-level findings and limits: Donor scarcity curtailed the genetic and exposure-history diversity represented herein.

Positive CCR7 selection of CD45RO-negative cells yielded the naive CD8 cells, and terminally differentiated effector memory CD45RA+ cells were excluded. None of the donors, who were healthy HIV-negative adults, had recently had acute infections or vaccinations. Among the donors, all were Caucasian adults who lived in Nashville, Tennessee. Produced via immunoSEQ multiplex PCR; TCRdb's table is partial and in-frame only. This table has hundreds of thousands of clones, roughly 98% appearing once. With respect to this clone: Antigen specificity is unknown.

Germline lookup yields CDR1 MDHEN and CDR2 SYDVKM. The CDR3 runs 12 residues. This chain joins TRBV28 and TRBJ1-1; no definite D call. The sequence was collected from a man aged 25-45 years in good health. Sequenced sample: naive CD8+ T cells sorted from blood. Written as DNA, the CDR3 is TGTAAGTCGGGCGAGTCGAACACTGAAGCTTTCTTT. Residues: CKSGESNTEAFF.